What follows are 14 T cell receptor beta chains derived from one specimen sequenced in a study of blood T cell repertoires in COVID-19. Libraries were prepared by immunoSEQ multiplex PCR; TCRdb keeps only in-frame clonotypes and omits some of them. The data show 100,000 to 150,000 clones, 70% to 75% seen once. Specimen: peripheral blood. The source is a man aged 60 to 75 with acute or convalescent COVID-19.

The chain links TRBV5-1 to TRBJ1-2; D is unresolved. The CDR3 has 14 residues. CDR1 is SGHRS and CDR2 is YFSETQ in the germline V gene. The V and J ends lost 1 base and 3 bases respectively, with 10 bases between them. In DNA form, the CDR3 reads TGCGCCAGCAGCTTGTCACGGACTTACTATGGCTACACCTTC. Encoded protein: CASSLSRTYYGYTF.

The chain joins TRBV9 to TRBJ1-1, with D tentatively TRBD1 (5 bases). Trimming removed 5 bases from V and 0 bases from J, with 11 bases in between. This CDR3 is built from 14 residues. Germline V gene lookup returns CDR1 SGDLS and CDR2 YYNGEE. This CDR3 is CASSRTTLNTEAFF. Here the CDR3 DNA reads TGTGCCAGCAGTCGGACAACGTTGAACACTGAAGCTTTCTTT.

V usage is TRBV2 and J usage is TRBJ2-2, with a possible D match to TRBD2 (5 bases). The germline V gene encodes CDR1 SNHLY and CDR2 FYNNEI. The CDR3 spans 14 residues. Trimming took 6 bases from V and 4 from J, leaving 12 bases between them. This CDR3 is CASRVLDVTGELFF. The CDR3 nucleotides read TGTGCCAGCAGGGTACTAGATGTCACCGGGGAGCTGTTTTTT.

The V gene is TRBV4-1, the J gene TRBJ2-7; 9 bases match TRBD1. With V trimmed by 4 bases and J by 3 bases, 7 bases remained unmatched. CDR3 length: 15 residues. In germline, CDR1 is MGHRA, CDR2 YSYEKL. CDR3 amino acids: CASSPAGQGFYEQYF. In nucleotides, the CDR3 is TGCGCCAGCAGCCCAGCGGGACAGGGATTCTACGAGCAGTACTTC.

The chain uses TRBV6-5 and TRBJ1-6, with 8 nucleotides matching TRBD1. The V and J ends lost 7 bases and 5 bases, in that order; junction bases with no gene match: 4. Germline CDR1 and CDR2: MNHEY and SVGAGI. This CDR3 spans 14 amino acids. CDR3 protein: CASNTDRDNSPLHF. The CDR3 region has the DNA TGTGCCAGCAACACGGACAGGGATAATTCACCCCTCCACTTT.

This chain joins TRBV11-2 and TRBJ2-7; tentatively, D is TRBD1 (6 bases). The CDR3 sequence is 15 residues long. CDR1 SGHAT and CDR2 FQNNGV come from the germline V gene. V was trimmed by 2 bases and J by 0 bases, leaving 11 bases between them. In nucleotides, the CDR3 is TGTGCCAGCAGCTTACAGGGGCAAAGCTCCTACGAGCAGTACTTC. Residues: CASSLQGQSSYEQYF.

This chain links TRBV30 with TRBJ1-4; possible D gene TRBD1, 5 bases. The germline V and J ends were trimmed by 0 bases and 7 bases, with 27 bases remaining between them. CDR1 and CDR2 from the germline V gene are GTSNPN and SVGIG (reference sequence). The CDR3 is 19 amino acids. The CDR3 reads CAWSVSLGGRVGESEKLFF. The DNA for the CDR3 is TGTGCCTGGAGTGTATCTCTCGGGGGACGAGTGGGCGAGAGTGAAAAACTGTTTTTT.

In its sample, this clone was seen a few times. The V gene is TRBV5-8, the J gene TRBJ2-7; D is possibly TRBD1 (5 bases). Germline V lookup: CDR1 SGHTS, CDR2 YDEGEE. V lost 4 bases to trimming and J lost 6 bases, with 20 bases between them. CDR3 length: 15 residues. The DNA for the CDR3 is TGTGCCAGCAGCCCCCACGGCAGGGCCACATTCGAGCAGTACTTC. Amino acids: CASSPHGRATFEQYF. Full variable domain (missing parts from reference TRBV5-8 and TRBJ2-7): EAGVTQSPTHLIKTRGQQATLRCSPISGHTSVYWYQQALGLGLQFLLWYDEGEERNRGNFPPRFSGRQFPNYSSELNVNALELEDSALYLCASSPHGRATFEQYFGPGTRLTVT.

This clone was counted many times. The gene calls are TRBV18 and TRBJ2-1, with D maybe TRBD2 (6 bases). The V and J ends lost 0 bases and 7 bases respectively, with 13 bases between them. From germline, CDR1 is KGHSH and CDR2 LQKENI. This CDR3 spans 15 amino acids. The CDR3 protein is CASSPPLSGVNEQFF. CDR3 in DNA: TGTGCCAGCTCACCACCTTTGTCGGGAGTTAATGAGCAGTTCTTC.

The chain links TRBV2 to TRBJ2-7; 10 bases agree with TRBD1. Trimming at V came to 9 bases and at J to 4 bases, leaving 6 bases not matched to a gene. The CDR3 has 13 residues. CDR1 and CDR2 from the germline V gene are SNHLY and FYNNEI. The CDR3 region is CASSRQGAYEQYF. The DNA for the CDR3 is TGTGCCAGTAGTAGACAGGGGGCATACGAGCAGTACTTC. Full variable domain (outside the CDR3, taken from reference TRBV2 and TRBJ2-7): EPEVTQTPSHQVTQMGQEVILRCVPISNHLYFYWYRQILGQKVEFLVSFYNNEISEKSEIFDDQFSVERPDGSNFTLKIRSTKLEDSAMYFCASSRQGAYEQYFGPGTRLTVT.

The rearrangement uses TRBV6-1 and TRBJ2-7; D is perhaps TRBD1 (6 bases). The CDR3 spans 14 residues. Germline CDR1 is MNHNS and CDR2 is SASEGT. The germline V and J ends were trimmed by 2 bases and 4 bases, with 12 bases remaining between them. CDR3 coding DNA: TGTGCCAGCAGTGAACAGGGGATAACGTACGAGCAGTACTTC. Encoded protein: CASSEQGITYEQYF.

V is TRBV27 and J is TRBJ2-1, with 7 bases fitting TRBD2. With 6 bases clipped from V and 9 bases from J, the junction kept 11 bases outside the gene matches. Germline CDR1 is MNHEY and CDR2 is SMNVEV (reference sequence). The CDR3 sequence is 14 residues long. The CDR3 DNA reads as TGTGCCAGCAGGTGTATCCGGGAGGCTTGTGAGCAGTTCTTC. It specifies CASRCIREACEQFF.

The rearrangement uses TRBV19 and TRBJ2-1, with 7 bases identical to TRBD1. The CDR3 is 12 residues long. Germline values: CDR1 LNHDA, CDR2 SQIVND (reference sequence). V dropped 8 bases and J dropped 4; count of bases not matched to a gene: 2. CDR3 sequence (DNA): TGTGCCAGTGGGGACAGTTACAATGAGCAGTTCTTC. Residues: CASGDSYNEQFF.

This chain uses TRBV24-1 with TRBJ1-2; TRBD1 matches at 7 bases. The V gene's germline CDR1 is KGHDR and CDR2 SFDVKD. After removal of 2 bases from V and 5 bases from J, the junction contained 13 bases not matched to a gene. The CDR3 runs 17 residues. Written as DNA, the CDR3 is TGTGCCACCAGTGATTCATCCCCCAAGGGGGCACGATATGGCTACACCTTC. It encodes CATSDSSPKGARYGYTF.